Presented here are 31 T cell receptor beta chains from one specimen sequenced in a study of immune evolution from preneoplasia to lung adenocarcinoma. The table came from immunoSEQ multiplex PCR; TCRdb's copy has only in-frame clones and leaves some out. The sample has several thousand clones; approximately 83% are singletons. Sequencing was done on a sample of FFPE normal lung tissue adjacent to the tumor. The source is a person aged 50-69 years with lung adenocarcinoma.

In DNA form, the CDR3 reads TGTGCCAGCAGCGTAGCTGGGGGGCTAAATGAGCAGTTCTTC. Translating it yields CASSVAGGLNEQFF. The chain joins TRBV9 to TRBJ2-1; the D gene could be TRBD1 or TRBD2 (6 bases each). The CDR3 is 14 residues long. The germline V gene has CDR1 SGDLS and CDR2 YYNGEE. V was shortened by 0 bases and J by 7 bases, with 11 bases between the two germline ends.

The rearrangement uses TRBV29-1 and TRBJ1-1, with TRBD1 as a possible D gene (5 bases). The length of the CDR3 is 14 residues. CDR1 and CDR2 from the germline V gene are SQVTM and ANQGSEA. Trimming stripped 4 bases from V and 1 base from J, with 13 bases between. The CDR3 DNA reads as TGCAGCGTTGGTCTTGGGGCAGGGAACACTGAAGCTTTCTTT. Its protein product is CSVGLGAGNTEAFF.

The rearrangement links TRBV27 to TRBJ2-2; no reliable D call. CDR3 length: 14 residues. Trimming pared 2 bases from V and 0 bases from J, leaving 4 bases between. Germline V lookup: CDR1 MNHEY, CDR2 SMNVEV (reference sequence). CDR3 region: CASSLRTNTGELFF. The CDR3 region has the DNA TGTGCCAGCAGTTTAAGGACGAACACCGGGGAGCTGTTTTTT.

The chain recombines TRBV25-1 with TRBJ2-1; 10 bases map to TRBD2. Germline V CDR1 and CDR2: MGHDK, SYGVNS. The CDR3 is 14 residues long. J was trimmed by 10 bases and V by 6 bases; bases with no gene match: 9. The DNA for the CDR3 is TGTGCCAGCAGGGGGGCTAGCGGGGGTGGGGAGCAGTTCTTC. Encoded protein: CASRGASGGGEQFF.

The chain carries TRBV5-1 and TRBJ2-1; 7 bases are shared with TRBD1. Germline trimming cut 4 bases from V and 2 bases from J; bases unmatched to any gene: 6. The CDR3 runs to 15 residues. Germline V gene lookup returns CDR1 SGHRS and CDR2 YFSETQ. The CDR3 region has the DNA TGCGCCAGCAGCACAACAGGGGACCCCTACAATGAGCAGTTCTTC. Its protein product is CASSTTGDPYNEQFF.

J is TRBJ1-1 and V is TRBV2, with D unresolved. The CDR3 has 14 residues. The V and J ends lost 3 bases and 1 base respectively, with 9 bases between them. Per the germline V gene, CDR1 is SNHLY and CDR2 is FYNNEI. Here the CDR3 reads CASSDIRGNTEAFF. CDR3 DNA sequence: TGTGCCAGCAGTGATATACGTGGGAACACTGAAGCTTTCTTT.

This chain links TRBV7-8 with TRBJ2-1; 7 bases map to TRBD2. Germline loops: CDR1 SGHVS, CDR2 FQNEAQ. Trimming at V came to 5 bases and at J to 3 bases, leaving 7 bases not matched to a gene. The CDR3 totals 15 residues. CDR3 in amino acids: CASSQRGVLYNEQFF. The CDR3 nucleotides read TGTGCCAGCAGCCAACGGGGGGTCCTCTACAATGAGCAGTTCTTC. Together with reference TRBV7-8 and TRBJ2-1, the CDR3 gives the full variable domain: GAGVSQSPRYKVAKRGQDVALRCDPISGHVSLFWYQQALGQGPEFLTYFQNEAQLDKSGLPSDRFFAERPEGSVSTLKIQRTQQEDSAVYLCASSQRGVLYNEQFFGPGTRLTVL.

The chain recombines TRBV5-6 with TRBJ2-3; no firm D call. The CDR3 is 16 amino acids. Germline loops: CDR1 SGHDT, CDR2 YYEEEE. Deletions cut 0 bases from V and 4 bases from J, with 15 bases between. The CDR3 is CASSLEVGIRADTQYF. The CDR3 nucleotides are TGTGCCAGCAGCTTGGAGGTGGGTATCCGCGCAGATACGCAGTATTTT.

Of note for this clone: The same CDR3 can be traced to other DNA sequences in this sample. This sequence joins TRBV7-9 and TRBJ2-1; D unclear. Germline V gene sequence: CDR1 SEHNR, CDR2 FQNEAQ (reference sequence). The CDR3 length is 12 residues. The ends were cut back, 3 bases at V and 7 bases at J, with 7 bases in the middle. The chain's CDR3 is CASSFLDNEQFF. The CDR3 coding sequence is TGTGCCAGCAGCTTTCTGGATAATGAGCAGTTCTTC.

CDR3 in amino acids: CASSGTGGIQPQHF. CDR3 DNA: TGTGCCAGCAGTGGAACAGGGGGCATCCAGCCCCAGCATTTT. The rearrangement links TRBV9 to TRBJ1-5, with TRBD1 matching 9 bases. The junction had 7 bases not matched to a gene; V was cut back by 5 bases and J by 7 bases. The CDR3 extends over 14 amino acids. The germline CDR1 and CDR2 sequences are SGDLS and YYNGEE.

As for this clone: The identical CDR3 is also encoded by other nucleotide sequences in the sample. The chain has TRBV4-1 and TRBJ1-4, with D possibly matching TRBD1 (6 bases). The germline V and J ends were trimmed by 0 bases and 8 bases, with 13 bases remaining between them. The CDR3 has 15 amino acids. Germline CDR1 reads MGHRA; CDR2 reads YSYEKL. The CDR3 here is CASSQDPGAWEKLFF. CDR3 nucleotide sequence: TGCGCCAGCAGCCAAGACCCGGGGGCGTGGGAAAAACTGTTTTTT.

The rearrangement links TRBV5-1 to TRBJ1-1; TRBD1 matches at 7 bases. V trimming: 4 bases; J trimming: 3 bases; junction bases outside the gene matches: 9. Germline V lookup: CDR1 SGHRS, CDR2 YFSETQ. The CDR3 extends over 15 amino acids. The CDR3 DNA reads TGCGCCAGCAGCGCAAGCGCAGGGGGGGACACTGAAGCTTTCTTT. This codes for CASSASAGGDTEAFF.

The chain uses TRBV6-5 and TRBJ1-4, with D tentatively TRBD1 (6 bases). With 6 bases removed from V and 2 bases from J, the gap between germline ends came to 13 bases. The V gene's germline CDR1 is MNHEY and CDR2 SVGAGI. The CDR3 has 15 amino acids. The CDR3 region is CASSYTTGTNEKLFF. In DNA, the CDR3 is TGTGCCAGCAGCTACACGACAGGCACTAATGAAAAACTGTTTTTT.

The CDR3 nucleotides read TGTGCCACCAGCCCCGGGTTGGGAGCTTTCTTT. Translating it yields CATSPGLGAFF. This chain connects TRBV15 to TRBJ1-1, with D uncertain. Deletions cut 5 bases from V and 10 bases from J, with 11 bases between. Germline lookup yields CDR1 LNHNV and CDR2 YYDKDF (reference sequence). The CDR3 length is 11 residues.

The chain recombines TRBV2 with TRBJ1-1; D not certain. V dropped 4 bases and J dropped 3 bases, with 12 bases sitting between them. CDR3 length: 14 amino acids. Per the germline V gene, CDR1 is SNHLY and CDR2 is FYNNEI. The CDR3 protein is CASSVMSGDTEAFF. In DNA, the CDR3 is TGTGCCAGCAGTGTTATGAGTGGGGACACTGAAGCTTTCTTT.

V usage is TRBV30 and J usage is TRBJ1-2; D not certain. V was clipped by 6 bases and J by 8 bases, with 13 bases between them. This CDR3 has 11 amino acids. Germline V gene data show CDR1 as GTSNPN and CDR2 as SVGIG (reference sequence). CDR3 nucleotide sequence: TGTGCCTGCCCCGGGCCTTCGGGCTACACCTTC. Translated, it gives CACPGPSGYTF.

The rearrangement joins TRBV19 to TRBJ1-5; no definite D call. The CDR3 is 14 residues long. The germline V gene encodes CDR1 LNHDA and CDR2 SQIVND (reference sequence). Trimming took off 6 bases at V and 1 base at J, with 10 bases between the two ends. CDR3 coding DNA: TGTGCCAGTAGCGGGCAGACGAGCAATCAGCCCCAGCATTTT. The encoded protein is CASSGQTSNQPQHF.

The rearrangement links TRBV7-9 to TRBJ2-6; D call uncertain. CDR1 is SEHNR and CDR2 is FQNEAQ in the germline V gene (reference sequence). V was pared by 1 base and J by 10 bases, with 8 bases between. CDR3 length equals 13 residues. The CDR3, as DNA: TGTGCCAGCAGCTTAGATTATCTGAACGTCCTGACTTTC. This translates into CASSLDYLNVLTF. The full variable domain, completed using reference TRBV7-9 and TRBJ2-6, is DTGVSQNPRHKITKRGQNVTFRCDPISEHNRLYWYRQTLGQGPEFLTYFQNEAQLEKSRLLSDRFSAERPKGSFSTLEIQRTEQGDSAMYLCASSLDYLNVLTFGAGSRLTVL.

The chain uses TRBV5-1 and TRBJ2-7; 7 nucleotides match TRBD1. V gave up 0 bases and J gave up 0 bases; unmatched junction bases: 12. Looked up from germline, CDR1 is SGHRS and CDR2 is YFSETQ. The CDR3 runs to 18 residues. The CDR3, as DNA: TGCGCCAGCAGCTTGGCGAGTCCGGGACAGCTAGACTCCTACGAGCAGTACTTC. It translates to CASSLASPGQLDSYEQYF. The entire variable domain, with the rest obtained from reference TRBV5-1 and TRBJ2-7, is as follows: KAGVTQTPRYLIKTRGQQVTLSCSPISGHRSVSWYQQTPGQGLQFLFEYFSETQRNKGNFPGRFSGRQFSNSRSEMNVSTLELGDSALYLCASSLASPGQLDSYEQYFGPGTRLTVT.

This clone was recorded once. The chain combines TRBV6-1 with TRBJ2-2, with D perhaps TRBD2 (5 bases). The CDR3 is 14 residues long. V was trimmed by 6 bases and J by 5 bases, leaving 13 bases between them. Germline lookup yields CDR1 MNHNS and CDR2 SASEGT. The CDR3: CASRLDSGTGELFF. CDR3 nucleotide sequence: TGTGCCAGCAGACTGGATTCGGGGACCGGGGAGCTGTTTTTT.

The genes are TRBV27 and TRBJ1-2, with 12 bases matching TRBD1. There are 15 residues in the CDR3. CDR1 MNHEY and CDR2 SMNVEV come from the germline V gene (reference sequence). J lost 4 bases, V lost 3 bases, and 3 bases had no gene match. In DNA form, the CDR3 reads TGTGCCAGCAGTTTGGGGACAGGGGGCAGCTATGGCTACACCTTC. This gives the protein CASSLGTGGSYGYTF.

This clone was observed once. The chain uses TRBV4-1 and TRBJ2-5, with TRBD1 as a possible D gene (5 bases). CDR1 and CDR2 (germline): MGHRA, YSYEKL. CDR3 length: 16 amino acids. V lost 1 base and J lost 5, with 17 bases in between. Written as DNA, the CDR3 is TGCGCCAGCAGCCAAGTTCTAGTTCAGGGCCGGGAGACCCAGTACTTC. Amino acid sequence: CASSQVLVQGRETQYF.

The V call is TRBV7-8, the J call TRBJ2-7; D gene unclear. Germline CDR1 and CDR2: SGHVS and FQNEAQ. This CDR3 region has 13 residues. Trimming removed 1 base at V and 6 bases at J, with 10 bases between. The CDR3 here is CASSLDSSAEQYF. The DNA of the CDR3 is TGTGCCAGCAGCTTAGATTCGAGCGCCGAGCAGTACTTC.

The genes are TRBV27 and TRBJ2-1; possibly TRBD2 for D (6 bases). There are 14 residues in the CDR3. Between the trimmed V and J ends, which lost 6 bases and 2 bases, there was a span of 11 bases. Per the germline V gene, CDR1 is MNHEY and CDR2 is SMNVEV (reference sequence). The CDR3 nucleotides are TGTGCCAGCAGCCGGACTAACACCTACAATGAGCAGTTCTTC. This gives the protein CASSRTNTYNEQFF.

The genes are TRBV7-8 and TRBJ1-4; D remains ambiguous. The V end was cut by 5 bases, the J end by 8 bases, with 21 bases between. Germline CDR1 SGHVS, CDR2 FQNEAQ. The CDR3 totals 16 residues. The CDR3 region is CASSQPTFPSAEKLFF. DNA of the CDR3: TGTGCCAGCAGCCAACCGACATTCCCCAGTGCCGAAAAACTGTTTTTT.

The CDR3 DNA is TGTGCCTGGAGTGCTGGGACAGGGCGGGGGACCCAGTACTTC. This gives the protein CAWSAGTGRGTQYF. The rearrangement uses TRBV30 and TRBJ2-5, with 9 nucleotides matching TRBD1. The CDR3 contains 14 residues. Germline V gene sequence: CDR1 GTSNPN, CDR2 SVGIG (reference sequence). The V and J ends lost 1 base and 7 bases, in that order; junction bases with no gene match: 7.

DNA for the CDR3: TGTGCCAGCAGCCAAGCTCCTAGCGGATCTAGCACAGATACGCAGTATTTT. It specifies CASSQAPSGSSTDTQYF. This sequence joins TRBV4-2 and TRBJ2-3; the match to TRBD2 covers 7 bases. The CDR3 spans 17 residues. Germline V gene data show CDR1 as LGHNA and CDR2 as YNFKEQ. V gave up 1 base and J gave up 0 bases; unmatched junction bases: 7.

The chain is built from TRBV29-1 and TRBJ1-1, with unresolved D. The CDR3 loop spans 13 amino acids. Germline V gene data show CDR1 as SQVTM and CDR2 as ANQGSEA. V was shortened by 4 bases and J by 8 bases, with 17 bases between the two germline ends. CDR3 DNA sequence: TGCAGCGTTGTAGAGGGAGAAGGGTCCGAAGCTTTCTTT. Its translation: CSVVEGEGSEAFF.

The V and J genes are TRBV28 and TRBJ2-1, with TRBD2 matching over 9 bases. The CDR3 is 15 amino acids. Germline CDR1 is MDHEN and CDR2 is SYDVKM. The ends lost 6 bases at V and 0 bases at J; junction bases unmatched: 3. DNA for the CDR3: TGTGCCAGCAGGAGAGCGGGGGGCTCCTACAATGAGCAGTTCTTC. Amino acid sequence: CASRRAGGSYNEQFF.

V is TRBV28 and J is TRBJ1-5; the D gene is possibly TRBD1 (5 bases). V was shortened by 5 bases and J by 2 bases, with 13 bases between the two germline ends. The V gene's germline CDR1 is MDHEN and CDR2 SYDVKM. The CDR3 extends over 15 amino acids. The CDR3 DNA reads as TGTGCCAGCAGTAGGCCTGACAGTGGCAATCAGCCCCAGCATTTT. Protein product: CASSRPDSGNQPQHF.

The chain combines TRBV21-1 with TRBJ2-7. TRBV21-1 is tagged as a pseudogene. This CDR3 region has 14 residues. In DNA form, the CDR3 reads TGTGCCAGCAGCAAAGTCGGCCAGTCCTACGAGCAGTACTTC. Translated, it gives CASSKVGQSYEQYF.